These 16 T cell receptor beta chains were sequenced from one sample in a study of T cell repertoires in cytomegalovirus infection. TCRdb called the reads again in MiXCR, with one record for every CDR3 protein. The data hold about 100,000 distinct CDR3 sequences, with 16% observed a single time. Sequencing was carried out using PBMCs. These receptors all come from a human donor in good health (CMV status not recorded). Some clones in this sample may be carry-over from other donors' samples.

This clonotype appeared a few times. CDR3: CASSLRGRGHYF. CDR3 in DNA: TGTGCCAGCAGTTTGCGGGGGAGGGGACACTACTTC. The rearrangement uses TRBV28 and TRBJ2-4, with D possibly being TRBD2 (7 bases). CDR1 MDHEN and CDR2 SYDVKM come from the germline V gene. Between the trimmed V and J ends, which lost 3 bases and 16 bases, there was a span of 16 bases. The CDR3 runs 12 residues.

This clonotype was observed at least ten times. The rearrangement joins TRBV7-2 to TRBJ2-3; TRBD2 might be the D (6 bases). CDR1 SGHTA and CDR2 FQGNSA come from the germline V gene. V was shortened by 1 base and J by 0 bases, with 11 bases between the two germline ends. There are 16 residues in the CDR3. The CDR3 region is CASSLVAGYSTDTQYF. CDR3 nucleotide sequence: TGTGCCAGCAGCTTAGTTGCGGGGTATAGCACAGATACGCAGTATTTT.

V and J are TRBV3-1 and TRBJ2-3, with 11 bases lining up with TRBD2. V lost 4 bases and J lost 1; bases outside the gene matches: 4. This CDR3 comprises 16 residues. CDR1 and CDR2 from the germline V gene are LGHDT and YNNKEL (reference sequence). As DNA, the CDR3 is TGTGCCAGCAGCCGCCAGACTAGCGGGGGCACAGATACGCAGTATTTT. It specifies CASSRQTSGGTDTQYF.

This clonotype was detected a few times. V and J are TRBV10-3 and TRBJ2-3; the D is unclear. This CDR3 has 11 residues. Germline values: CDR1 ENHRY, CDR2 SYGVKD. Trimming stripped 3 bases from V and 6 bases from J, with 4 bases between. The CDR3: CAISEGDTQYF. DNA of the CDR3: TGTGCCATCAGTGAAGGGGATACGCAGTATTTT.

The CDR3 DNA reads TGTGCCATCAGTGTTGACAGCCCGTATAGCAATCAGCCCCAGCATTTT. Protein sequence: CAISVDSPYSNQPQHF. The chain has TRBV10-3 and TRBJ1-5; maybe TRBD1 (5 bases). This CDR3 comprises 16 residues. CDR1 ENHRY and CDR2 SYGVKD come from the germline V gene. Between the trimmed V and J ends, which lost 4 bases and 0 bases, there was a span of 13 bases.

This clonotype was recorded at least ten times. The chain joins TRBV7-9 to TRBJ1-6; D ambiguous. Trimming left V 4 bases short and J 6 bases short, with 22 bases between. Germline-derived CDR1 and CDR2 are SEHNR and FQNEAQ (reference sequence). There are 18 residues in the CDR3. CDR3 in DNA: TGTGCCAGCAGCTCTTTCCAGGATTCAGGACGGATTAATTCACCCCTCCACTTT. Translation: CASSSFQDSGRINSPLHF.

This clonotype was seen repeatedly, ten times or more. Here the CDR3 reads CASSLAPITDTQYF. The CDR3 nucleotides read TGTGCCAGCAGCTTAGCCCCGATCACAGATACGCAGTATTTT. V and J are TRBV7-2 and TRBJ2-3; D is undetermined. V was shortened by 0 bases and J by 2 bases, with 6 bases between the two germline ends. This CDR3 comprises 14 residues. Germline loops: CDR1 SGHTA, CDR2 FQGNSA.

This clonotype showed up many times. The CDR3 here is CASSLDGTDYEQYF. CDR3 nucleotide sequence: TGTGCCAGCAGCTTAGACGGGACAGACTACGAGCAGTACTTC. The V gene is TRBV7-2, the J gene TRBJ2-7, with 7 bases lining up with TRBD1. Germline CDR1 SGHTA, CDR2 FQGNSA. The CDR3 extends over 14 amino acids. The ends lost 1 base at V and 3 bases at J; junction bases unmatched: 3.

A single count supports this clonotype. The chain is built from TRBV12-3 or TRBV12-4 and TRBJ1-6; D gene uncertain. V gave up 1 base and J gave up 10 bases, with 11 bases separating them. This CDR3 is built from 14 residues. As DNA, the CDR3 is TGTGCCAGCAGTTTAGTGGGCGCGGGCTCACCCCTCCACTTT. Protein: CASSLVGAGSPLHF.

The chain uses TRBV29-1 and TRBJ2-3; TRBD2 aligns across 9 bases. The CDR3 extends over 15 amino acids. V dropped 7 bases and J dropped 2; count of bases not matched to a gene: 10. The germline gives CDR1 SQVTM, CDR2 ANQGSEA. CDR3 protein: CSAIFSGGPTDTQYF. The CDR3 nucleotides read TGCAGCGCAATATTTAGCGGGGGTCCCACAGATACGCAGTATTTT.

The V gene is TRBV18, the J gene TRBJ1-1; D is perhaps TRBD1 (6 bases). The germline CDR1 and CDR2 sequences are KGHSH and LQKENI. The CDR3 totals 15 residues. Deletions cut 3 bases from V and 4 bases from J, with 15 bases between. The CDR3 is CASSPRAQGATEAFF. The CDR3 coding sequence is TGTGCCAGCTCACCCAGGGCACAGGGAGCCACTGAAGCTTTCTTT.

The chain uses TRBV25-1 and TRBJ2-7; TRBD2 matches 7 bases. The germline V gene has CDR1 MGHDK and CDR2 SYGVNS. The CDR3 consists of 13 residues. J gave up 5 bases and V 4 bases, and 5 bases lay outside the gene matches. CDR3 amino acids: CASSGAGPNEQYF. In nucleotides, the CDR3 is TGTGCCAGCAGTGGAGCGGGGCCCAACGAGCAGTACTTC.

This clonotype was picked up a small number of times. The rearrangement uses TRBV7-9 and TRBJ1-4, with D maybe TRBD1 (6 bases). V was pared by 1 base and J by 7 bases, with 13 bases between. The CDR3 sequence is 15 residues long. Germline loops: CDR1 SEHNR, CDR2 FQNEAQ (reference sequence). The CDR3 spells CASSLGRGMLEKLFF. CDR3 nucleotide sequence: TGTGCCAGCAGCTTAGGAAGGGGGATGCTTGAAAAACTGTTTTTT. Full variable domain (rest looked up from reference TRBV7-9 and TRBJ1-4): DTGVSQNPRHKITKRGQNVTFRCDPISEHNRLYWYRQTLGQGPEFLTYFQNEAQLEKSRLLSDRFSAERPKGSFSTLEIQRTEQGDSAMYLCASSLGRGMLEKLFFGSGTQLSVL.

This clonotype was seen a handful of times. The rearrangement joins TRBV12-3 or TRBV12-4 to TRBJ2-3; the match to TRBD1 covers 8 bases. Trimming cost V 6 bases and J 0 bases; bases outside gene matches: 8. The CDR3 loop spans 16 amino acids. The CDR3 DNA reads as TGTGCCAGCAGCCTTTTCCGGACAGGGAGCACAGATACGCAGTATTTT. This encodes CASSLFRTGSTDTQYF.

In this sample, this clonotype turned up many times. This chain connects TRBV28 to TRBJ1-4; 9 bases line up with TRBD1. The V segment lost 3 bases and the J segment 6 bases; nucleotides outside the gene matches: 8. Germline loops: CDR1 MDHEN, CDR2 SYDVKM. The CDR3 extends over 16 amino acids. The CDR3 DNA follows: TGTGCCAGCAGTTTCAACAGGGGGCCAAGAGATGAAAAACTGTTTTTT. Its protein is CASSFNRGPRDEKLFF.

This chain joins TRBV6-5 and TRBJ2-5; 8 nucleotides line up with TRBD1. Per the germline V gene, CDR1 is MNHEY and CDR2 is SVGAGI. V dropped 6 bases and J dropped 4; count of bases not matched to a gene: 7. This CDR3 comprises 14 residues. CDR3 amino acids: CASSSLTGGETQYF. DNA for the CDR3: TGTGCCAGCAGCTCACTTACAGGGGGAGAGACCCAGTACTTC.